This T cell receptor (beta chain) emerged from a study of PD-1 blockade in classical Hodgkin lymphoma. Trimming removed 8 bases from V and 2 bases from J; junction bases left unmatched: 5. Germline-derived CDR1 and CDR2 are SQVTM and ANQGSEA. CDR3 length equals 12 residues. The table came from immunoSEQ multiplex PCR; TCRdb's copy has only in-frame clones and leaves some out. This sample has 20,000 to 30,000 clones, with approximately 81% found just once. This clone was detected only once. Its cognate antigen is unknown. Whole-study results and caveats: Complete responders started with a diversity level that resembled newly diagnosed patients at baseline. Reported baseline diversity: healthy donors highest, relapsed/refractory patients lowest. The CD4+ diversity rise by C4D1 was clearest in complete responders.

Each patient relapsed following autologous stem cell transplantation, and prior brentuximab vedotin exposure differed. The specimen comprised peripheral blood mononuclear cells (PBMCs), sampled before the second cycle of nivolumab. V gene TRBV29-1 combines with J gene TRBJ1-2; 7 nucleotides match TRBD1. This TCR came from a human donor with classical Hodgkin lymphoma. The CDR3 DNA is TGCAGCATAGACAGGGAGAACTATGGCTACACCTTC. Its protein is CSIDRENYGYTF.